The rows below give T cell receptor beta chains drawn from one sample of a study of shared clonotypes between healthy human individuals. Method: immunoSEQ multiplex PCR; TCRdb's copy keeps in-frame clones and lacks some. The sample includes millions of clones, 90% to 95% of them seen just once. Specimen: naive CD4+ T cells from PBMCs. Every receptor here comes from a man between 18 and 29 years old in good health. Some clones in this sample may be carry-over from other donors' samples. Both conserved end residues are part of each CDR3. Each record gives: D gene, J gene, clone size, V gene, CDR3 protein, CDR3 DNA. The D gene is left open where the match is weak. For some rows the clone size is stated as once, few or many, or as a class when expanded; others skip it.

d_call: NA
j_call: TRBJ2-7
clone_size: NA
v_call: TRBV7-9
cdr3_aa: CASSLMDTYEQYF
cdr3_nt: TGTGCCAGCAGCTTAATGGATACCTACGAGCAGTACTTC

d_call: NA
j_call: TRBJ2-1
clone_size: NA
v_call: TRBV7-9
cdr3_aa: CASSLVPRANEQFF
cdr3_nt: TGTGCCAGCAGCTTGGTCCCGAGGGCCAATGAGCAGTTCTTC

d_call: NA
j_call: TRBJ1-2
clone_size: NA
v_call: TRBV28
cdr3_aa: CASSLGGGNGYTF
cdr3_nt: TGTGCCAGCAGTTTAGGGGGGGGCAATGGCTACACCTTC

d_call: NA
j_call: TRBJ1-3
clone_size: NA
v_call: TRBV18
cdr3_aa: CASSPLDGPGNTIYF
cdr3_nt: TGTGCCAGCTCACCACTGGACGGCCCTGGAAACACCATATATTTT

d_call: NA
j_call: TRBJ2-5
clone_size: few
v_call: TRBV11-2
cdr3_aa: CASSLGGNAQETQYF
cdr3_nt: TGTGCCAGCAGCTTGGGCGGGAATGCGCAAGAGACCCAGTACTTC

d_call: NA
j_call: TRBJ1-5
clone_size: once
v_call: TRBV7-8
cdr3_aa: CASSLSSSNQPQHF
cdr3_nt: TGTGCCAGCAGCTTGTCCAGTAGCAATCAGCCCCAGCATTTT

d_call: TRBD2
j_call: TRBJ2-5
clone_size: NA
v_call: TRBV27
cdr3_aa: CASPNRASGVQETQYF
cdr3_nt: TGTGCCAGCCCCAATAGGGCTAGCGGGGTCCAAGAGACCCAGTACTTC

d_call: NA
j_call: TRBJ2-2
clone_size: NA
v_call: TRBV15
cdr3_aa: CATSRDGSTGELFF
cdr3_nt: TGTGCCACCAGCAGAGACGGATCCACCGGGGAGCTGTTTTTT

d_call: NA
j_call: TRBJ1-4
clone_size: NA
v_call: TRBV5-5
cdr3_aa: CASSNGPTATNEKLFF
cdr3_nt: TGTGCCAGCAGCAACGGACCGACCGCAACTAATGAAAAACTGTTTTTT

d_call: NA
j_call: TRBJ2-7
clone_size: NA
v_call: TRBV5-1
cdr3_aa: CASSLVESQSHEQYF
cdr3_nt: TGCGCCAGCAGCTTGGTGGAAAGTCAAAGCCACGAGCAGTACTTC

d_call: NA
j_call: TRBJ2-5
clone_size: NA
v_call: TRBV6-1
cdr3_aa: CASSGSDLQETQYF
cdr3_nt: TGTGCCAGCAGTGGTTCAGATTTACAAGAGACCCAGTACTTC

d_call: NA
j_call: TRBJ1-2
clone_size: NA
v_call: TRBV6-1
cdr3_aa: CASSISEDYGYTF
cdr3_nt: TGTGCCAGCAGTATCTCAGAGGACTATGGCTACACCTTC

d_call: NA
j_call: TRBJ2-1
clone_size: NA
v_call: TRBV4-1
cdr3_aa: CASSQSTGPYNEQFF
cdr3_nt: TGCGCCAGCAGCCAGAGTACCGGTCCCTACAATGAGCAGTTCTTC

d_call: TRBD1
j_call: TRBJ2-5
clone_size: NA
v_call: TRBV2
cdr3_aa: CASRAGGWETQYF
cdr3_nt: TGTGCCAGCAGGGCAGGGGGCTGGGAGACCCAGTACTTC

d_call: NA
j_call: TRBJ2-5
clone_size: NA
v_call: TRBV28
cdr3_aa: CASRPGIGVRQETQYF
cdr3_nt: TGTGCCAGCAGACCAGGGATCGGGGTTCGCCAAGAGACCCAGTACTTC

d_call: NA
j_call: TRBJ2-1
clone_size: NA
v_call: TRBV5-1
cdr3_aa: CASSLRRGDADEQFF
cdr3_nt: TGCGCCAGCAGCTTGAGGAGGGGAGATGCCGATGAGCAGTTCTTC